These T cell receptor beta chains were read from a single sample in a study of blood T cell repertoires in COVID-19. Generated by immunoSEQ multiplex PCR, the TCRdb table keeps only in-frame clones and is missing some. The table records under 300,000 clones, around 86% of them present only once. Sequencing input: PBMCs or T cells enriched from blood (not recorded which). The receptors shown here come from a man younger than 35 who had recovered from COVID-19. Both conserved end residues are part of each CDR3. Fields, in order: J gene, D gene, clone size, V gene, CDR3 length, CDR3 DNA, CDR3 protein. D genes are given only for firm matches. Clone size is stated in some rows and not others, as once, few, many or a class when expanded.

J: TRBJ2-1; D: TRBD1; size: NA; V: TRBV15; length: 16; DNA: TGTGCCACCAGCAGGCCCCCGGGACAGGGTACCAATGAGCAGTTCTTC; CDR3: CATSRPPGQGTNEQFF
J: TRBJ1-3; D: NA; size: NA; V: TRBV30; length: 15; DNA: TGTGCCTGGGGGAGGAACAGGGACTCTGGAAACACCATATATTTT; CDR3: CAWGRNRDSGNTIYF
J: TRBJ2-3; D: NA; size: NA; V: TRBV11-3; length: 14; DNA: TGTGCCAGCAGCTCGACTAGGGGCACAGATACGCAGTATTTT; CDR3: CASSSTRGTDTQYF
J: TRBJ2-2; D: TRBD1; size: NA; V: TRBV27; length: 14; DNA: TGTGCCAGCAGTTTGAGACAGGGGGCCGGGGAGCTGTTTTTT; CDR3: CASSLRQGAGELFF
J: TRBJ2-2; D: NA; size: once; V: TRBV5-1; length: 16; DNA: TGCGCCAGCAGCTTGCGGCGGGGCTCGAACACCGGGGAGCTGTTTTTT; CDR3: CASSLRRGSNTGELFF
J: TRBJ1-4; D: NA; size: once; V: TRBV5-4; length: 16; DNA: TGTGCCAGCAGCTTGGACGGGGGTTATACTAATGAAAAACTGTTTTTT; CDR3: CASSLDGGYTNEKLFF
J: TRBJ2-1; D: TRBD2; size: few; V: TRBV4-2; length: 16; DNA: TGTGCCAGCAGCCCTACCGGGACTAGCGGGAGCAATGAGCAGTTCTTC; CDR3: CASSPTGTSGSNEQFF
J: TRBJ1-1; D: NA; size: NA; V: TRBV18; length: 12; DNA: TGTGCCAGCTCATCTCCGACAGGACAAGCTTTCTTT; CDR3: CASSSPTGQAFF
J: TRBJ1-5; D: NA; size: NA; V: TRBV12-3/TRBV12-4; length: 13; DNA: TGTGCCAGCAGTTTAAGGGGTTACGAGCCCCAGCATTTT; CDR3: CASSLRGYEPQHF
J: TRBJ1-5; D: NA; size: NA; V: TRBV19; length: 17; DNA: TGTGCCAGTCGAACGACCTGGGGAGGTGTTAGCAATCAGCCCCAGCATTTT; CDR3: CASRTTWGGVSNQPQHF
J: TRBJ1-3; D: NA; size: few; V: TRBV2; length: 14; DNA: TGTGCCAGCACCATCGGGAGGGCTGGAAACACCATATATTTT; CDR3: CASTIGRAGNTIYF
J: TRBJ2-5; D: TRBD1; size: NA; V: TRBV6-7; length: 15; DNA: TGTGCCAGCAGTTACGAGGGACAGGCCCCCTTGGCCCAGTACTTC; CDR3: CASSYEGQAPLAQYF
J: TRBJ1-5; D: NA; size: NA; V: TRBV5-6; length: 14; DNA: TGTGCCAGCAGCTTGTACCCGGCGGGGCAGCCCCAGCATTTT; CDR3: CASSLYPAGQPQHF
J: TRBJ1-1; D: NA; size: NA; V: TRBV18; length: 13; DNA: TGTGCCAGCTCACCAGGGAGGAACACTGAAGCTTTCTTT; CDR3: CASSPGRNTEAFF
J: TRBJ2-2; D: NA; size: NA; V: TRBV5-1; length: 14; DNA: TGCGCCAGCAGCTTGAATACAGGGACCGGGGAGCTGTTTTTT; CDR3: CASSLNTGTGELFF
J: TRBJ2-3; D: NA; size: NA; V: TRBV5-1; length: 13; DNA: TGCGCCAGCAGCTTGGTTCTAGGAGATACGCAGTATTTT; CDR3: CASSLVLGDTQYF